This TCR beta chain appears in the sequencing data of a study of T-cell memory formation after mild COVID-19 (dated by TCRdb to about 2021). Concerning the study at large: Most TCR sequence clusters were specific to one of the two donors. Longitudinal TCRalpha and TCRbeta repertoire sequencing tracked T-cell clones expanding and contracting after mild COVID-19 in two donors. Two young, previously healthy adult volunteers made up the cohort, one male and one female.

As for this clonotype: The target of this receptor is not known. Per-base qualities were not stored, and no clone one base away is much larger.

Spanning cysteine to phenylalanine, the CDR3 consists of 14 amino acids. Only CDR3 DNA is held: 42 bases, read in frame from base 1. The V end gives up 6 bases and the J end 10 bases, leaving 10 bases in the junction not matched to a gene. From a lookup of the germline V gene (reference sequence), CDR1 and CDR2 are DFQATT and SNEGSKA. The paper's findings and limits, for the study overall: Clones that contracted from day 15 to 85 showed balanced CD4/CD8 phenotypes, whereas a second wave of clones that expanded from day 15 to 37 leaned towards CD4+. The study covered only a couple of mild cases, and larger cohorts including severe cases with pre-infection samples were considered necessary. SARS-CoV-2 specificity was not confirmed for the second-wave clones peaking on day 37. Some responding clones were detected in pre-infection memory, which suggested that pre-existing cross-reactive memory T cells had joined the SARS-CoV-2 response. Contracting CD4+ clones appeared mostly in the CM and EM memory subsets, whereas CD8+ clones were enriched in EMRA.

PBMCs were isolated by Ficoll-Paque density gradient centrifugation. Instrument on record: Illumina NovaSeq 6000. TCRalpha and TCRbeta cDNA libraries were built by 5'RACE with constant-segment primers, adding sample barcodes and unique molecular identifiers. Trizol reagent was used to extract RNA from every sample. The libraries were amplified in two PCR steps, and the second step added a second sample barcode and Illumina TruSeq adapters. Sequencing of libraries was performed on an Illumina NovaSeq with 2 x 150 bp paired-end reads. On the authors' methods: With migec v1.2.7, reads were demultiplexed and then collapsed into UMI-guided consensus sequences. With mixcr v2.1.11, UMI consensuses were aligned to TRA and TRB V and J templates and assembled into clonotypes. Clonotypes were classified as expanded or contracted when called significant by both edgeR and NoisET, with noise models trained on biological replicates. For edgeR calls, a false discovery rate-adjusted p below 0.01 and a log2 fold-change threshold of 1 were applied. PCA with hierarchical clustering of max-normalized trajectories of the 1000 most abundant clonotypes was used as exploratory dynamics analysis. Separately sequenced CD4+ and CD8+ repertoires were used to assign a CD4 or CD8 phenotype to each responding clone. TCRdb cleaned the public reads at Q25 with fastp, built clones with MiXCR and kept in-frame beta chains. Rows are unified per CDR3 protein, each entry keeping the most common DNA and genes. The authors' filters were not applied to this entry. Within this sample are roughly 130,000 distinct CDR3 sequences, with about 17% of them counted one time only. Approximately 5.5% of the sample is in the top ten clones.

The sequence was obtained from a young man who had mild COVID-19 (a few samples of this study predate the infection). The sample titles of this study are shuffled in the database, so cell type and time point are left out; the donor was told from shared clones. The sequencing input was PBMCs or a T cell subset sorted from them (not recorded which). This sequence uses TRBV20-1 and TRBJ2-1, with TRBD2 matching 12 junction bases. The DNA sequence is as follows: TGCAGTGCAGGGAAAGCCGGGACTAGCGGGGAGCAGTTCTTC. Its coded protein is CSAGKAGTSGEQFF.